Given below is one T cell receptor beta chain in context. The CDR3 extends over 19 amino acids. CDR1 and CDR2 (germline): LGHNA, YNFKEQ. Trimming took 0 bases from V and 4 from J; bases not matched to a gene: 11. The method was immunoSEQ multiplex PCR; TCRdb's version includes in-frame clones alone and lacks a portion of them. The sample lists about 96,000 clones; 90% were seen once. The entry originates in a study of OX40 agonist ivuxolimab in advanced cancers. About the research overall: Patients received ivuxolimab, an agonistic anti-OX40 (CD134) antibody.

This chain connects TRBV4-2 to TRBJ2-3; 12 positions match TRBD2. The material sequenced was CD4+ or CD8+ T cells sorted from blood, taken in a trial of the OX40 agonist ivuxolimab. This TCR came from an adult with an advanced solid tumor such as melanoma, head and neck, liver or kidney cancer. The CDR3 sequence is CASSQDSTSGRTWSDTQYF. The DNA for the CDR3 is TGTGCCAGCAGCCAAGATAGTACTAGCGGGAGGACCTGGTCAGATACGCAGTATTTT.